This T cell receptor (beta chain) was sequenced in a study of chemoradiotherapy in HPV16-positive cancers. Study-level points and caveats: Candidate HPV-specific clones and E7-related TCR motifs grew in tumor during treatment. Only a couple of HPV16-positive patients supplied the functional HPV-specificity definition.

Clones were sequenced by immunoSEQ multiplex PCR, and TCRdb holds only the in-frame ones, with some missing. Of some 5,800 clones listed, about three quarters are singletons. Samples were taken several times over chemoradiotherapy. This CDR3 region has 14 residues. Looked up from germline, CDR1 is SGHRS and CDR2 is YFSETQ. Between the trimmed V and J ends, which lost 7 bases and 4 bases, there was a span of 17 bases. A note on this clone: Its specificity is unknown.

The TCR was taken from a human donor with HPV-associated anogenital cancer. This sample was obtained from a patient who underwent chemoradiotherapy. V is TRBV5-1 and J is TRBJ2-5; D tentatively fits TRBD1 or TRBD2 (5 bases each). The CDR3 coding sequence is TGCGCCAGCTTTAATCCAGGGAGTGGAGAGACCCAGTACTTC. Its protein is CASFNPGSGETQYF.